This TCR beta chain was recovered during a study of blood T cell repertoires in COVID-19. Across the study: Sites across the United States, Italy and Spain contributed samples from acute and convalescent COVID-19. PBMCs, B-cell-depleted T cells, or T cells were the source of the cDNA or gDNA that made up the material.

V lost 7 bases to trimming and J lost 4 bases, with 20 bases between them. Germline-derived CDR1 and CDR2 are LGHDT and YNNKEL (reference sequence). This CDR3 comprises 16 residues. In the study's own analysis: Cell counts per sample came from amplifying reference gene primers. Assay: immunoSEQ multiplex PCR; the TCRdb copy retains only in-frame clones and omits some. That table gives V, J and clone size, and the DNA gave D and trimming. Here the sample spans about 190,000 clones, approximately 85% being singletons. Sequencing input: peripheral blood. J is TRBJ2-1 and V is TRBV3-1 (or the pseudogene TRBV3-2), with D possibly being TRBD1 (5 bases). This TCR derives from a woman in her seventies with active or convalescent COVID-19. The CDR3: CASNPHLAKGYNEQFF. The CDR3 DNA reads TGTGCCAGCAACCCGCACTTAGCAAAGGGGTACAATGAGCAGTTCTTC.